This paragraph covers one TCR beta chain sequence. This clone was recorded a few times. Its antigen is currently not known. No quality values exist for individual bases; no much larger clone is one base distant. The CDR3 regions of human TCRbeta chains were analyzed by immunosequencing. The authors' analysis ran thus. TCRs in the repertoires were matched against a reference library of SARS-CoV-2-specific TCRs that had been generated with the MIRA antigen-specificity platform. Breadth was defined as the fraction of unique TCRs that were SARS-CoV-2-associated, and depth was defined as the fraction of total T cells that were SARS-CoV-2-associated. Each spike-specific TCR was assigned to its reactive spike region and to a CD4 or CD8 class using the MIRA data. Log10-transformed breadth and depth values were compared by one-way ANOVA with Sidak's multiple comparisons tests. The source is immuneACCESS, and TCRdb retained only in-frame sequences with V and J called. Part of the clones is not carried over; for the studies checked, unresolved V genes explain less than half of this, and the remainder is unexplained. V, J and clone size reflect that table, while D and trimming were determined from the DNA. In this sample the table shows 98,000 or so clones, roughly 90% of which occur a single time. The ten largest clones add up to less than 4% of the sample.

Relative to germline, V is 1 base shorter and J is 8 bases shorter, with 15 bases between their ends. Looking up the germline V gene yields CDR1 SGHTS and CDR2 YDEGEE. The CDR3 runs 15 amino acids, cysteine and phenylalanine included. Solely the CDR3 DNA is kept, with 45 bases framed from the first base. Taken with the paper, the label for time point translates to: baseline before first vaccination. In the paper's terms, the treatment or condition label means: meningococcal conjugate vaccine given as trial control. Vaccinee samples came from UK trials COV001 and COV002, including a single-blind randomized controlled phase 2/3 trial of AZD1222 (ChAdOx1 nCoV-19) in healthy adults. Trial participant PBMC samples were collected at day 0 and day 28 after the second dose for TCRbeta chain sequencing. This specimen belongs to a study of T cell responses to AZD1222 COVID-19 vaccine (dated by TCRdb to about 2021). In the study overall: A total of approximately 250 trial participants underwent TCR sequencing, of whom about 200 had received two doses of AZD1222 and 26 had received two doses of the MenACWY control vaccine. Trial participants were enrolled into age subgroups of 18-55, 56-69 and 70-plus years, which contained around 140, 26 and 57 TCR-sequenced participants, respectively.

General findings and caveats noted by the study authors: Participants were mostly white British, with more females than males. The authors suggested clonal diversity may have been underestimated. Spike-specific TCR breadth and depth rose significantly after two AZD1222 doses compared with day 0 and with MenACWY recipients. CD4 TCRs associated with the vaccine covered the entire spike protein, and the dominant responses were in regions 160-218 and 743-854. Nearly half of unique spike-specific TCRs reportedly recognized epitopes outside regions mutated in the B.1.351 and B.1.1.7 variants. In the small 56-69-year group, the increase in depth fell short of significance, most likely because of low power. Conclusions about previously exposed vaccinees are limited because only six or seven AZD1222 recipients were SARS-CoV-2 seropositive at baseline. Because no samples from the day 14 peak response were available, repertoires could be characterized only after the peak T cell response.

This chain is built from TRBV5-8 and TRBJ1-4; no confident D gene assignment can be made. This sequence was found in an adult in good health. Sequenced material: peripheral blood, taken on day 0 of MenACWY control vaccination. The CDR3 protein: CASSLRSTLGEKLFF. The DNA sequence reads TGTGCCAGCAGCTTGCGCTCGACCCTTGGGGAAAAACTGTTTTTT.